Presented here are 19 T cell receptor beta chains from one specimen sequenced in a study of PD-1 blockade in classical Hodgkin lymphoma. In every patient, relapse followed autologous stem cell transplantation, while exposure to brentuximab vedotin differed. TCRdb's table, derived via immunoSEQ multiplex PCR, lists solely in-frame clones and lacks some. The table includes 50,000 or so clones, approximately 90% detected once. The starting material was peripheral blood mononuclear cells (PBMCs), obtained before the second cycle of nivolumab. The receptors originated from a human donor with classical Hodgkin lymphoma.

The rearrangement links TRBV7-2 to TRBJ2-7, with D perhaps being TRBD1 or TRBD2 (5 bases each). The germline V gene has CDR1 SGHTA and CDR2 FQGNSA. The CDR3 runs 14 residues. Trimming stripped 2 bases from V and 0 bases from J, with 8 bases between. Here the CDR3 DNA reads TGTGCCAGCAGCTTATGGGACGGCTCCTACGAGCAGTACTTC. Translating it yields CASSLWDGSYEQYF.

The chain employs TRBV5-1 and TRBJ2-5, with 12 positions matching TRBD2. This CDR3 contains 18 residues. With 4 bases clipped from V and 0 bases from J, the junction kept 10 bases outside the gene matches. CDR1 and CDR2 from the germline V gene are SGHRS and YFSETQ. The CDR3 sequence: CASSGGLAGTPYQETQYF. CDR3 nucleotide sequence: TGCGCCAGCAGCGGCGGACTAGCGGGGACCCCGTACCAAGAGACCCAGTACTTC.

With respect to this clone: Sequence at one end of the junction differs from germline and may be a read error. The chain carries TRBV4-2 and TRBJ2-2; D is unclear. This CDR3 comprises 14 residues. Germline CDR1 reads LGHNA; CDR2 reads YNFKEQ. The CDR3 DNA reads TGTGCCTGCAGAAATCTAAGGGCCGCCGGGGAGCTGTTTTTT. It encodes CACRNLRAAGELFF.

V is TRBV5-1 and J is TRBJ2-1; 8 positions agree with TRBD2. The CDR3 length is 16 residues. After removal of 1 base from V and 2 bases from J, the junction contained 5 bases not matched to a gene. The germline V gene has CDR1 SGHRS and CDR2 YFSETQ. The CDR3 DNA is TGCGCCAGCAGCTTGTTGAGTAGCGGGGCCTACAATGAGCAGTTCTTC. It codes for CASSLLSSGAYNEQFF.

The chain is built from TRBV5-3 and TRBJ2-7; 13 nucleotides agree with TRBD2. TRBV5-3 is labeled an ORF, and its function is uncertain. The ends lost 4 bases at V and 3 bases at J; junction bases unmatched: 10. The CDR3 covers 17 residues. The CDR3 here is CARSMGLAGFSGYEQYF. The DNA of the CDR3 is TGTGCCAGAAGCATGGGACTAGCGGGATTTAGTGGCTACGAGCAGTACTTC.

V is TRBV21-1 and J is TRBJ2-3; the D call in the table, TRBD2, was not verified against the DNA. TRBV21-1 is a pseudogene segment. CDR3 size: 20 residues. CDR3 bases: TGTGCCAGCAGTTGGGAGGACAGGGAAGTTTTAGCGGGAGGGCCAGGTACGCAGTATTTT. This encodes CASSWEDREVLAGGPGTQYF.

The genes are TRBV9 and TRBJ2-3; TRBD2 agrees at 13 bases. V lost 0 bases and J lost 6; bases outside the gene matches: 4. The germline V gene encodes CDR1 SGDLS and CDR2 YYNGEE. The CDR3 is 16 amino acids. CDR3 DNA sequence: TGTGCCAGCAGCGTAGGACTAGCGGGAGGAGGGGATACGCAGTATTTT. Its protein is CASSVGLAGGGDTQYF.

This chain connects TRBV5-1 to TRBJ2-2, with 8 bases matching TRBD2. Looked up from germline, CDR1 is SGHRS and CDR2 is YFSETQ. The CDR3 is 17 amino acids. With V trimmed by 1 base and J by 3 bases, 8 bases remained unmatched. The CDR3 sequence: CASSLHAGRADTGELFF. In nucleotides, the CDR3 is TGCGCCAGCAGCTTGCATGCCGGGAGGGCCGACACCGGGGAGCTGTTTTTT.

The chain employs TRBV6-5 and TRBJ2-3; weak D call: TRBD2 (6 bases). Germline V gene lookup returns CDR1 MNHEY and CDR2 SVGAGI. Trimming took off 6 bases at V and 3 bases at J, with 7 bases between the two ends. The CDR3 sequence is 12 residues long. The CDR3 protein is CASSRGTDTQYF. CDR3 bases: TGTGCCAGCAGCCGGGGGACAGATACGCAGTATTTT.

The V and J genes are TRBV7-9 and TRBJ2-7, with 8 positions matching TRBD1. Germline CDR1 and CDR2: SEHNR and FQNEAQ (reference sequence). The CDR3 is 19 amino acids. Unmatched junction bases numbered 21, after V lost 4 bases and J lost 4 bases. DNA of the CDR3: TGTGCCAGCAGCTCTATCCTTACAATAGGACAGGGCATAGCGTACGAGCAGTACTTC. Its translation is CASSSILTIGQGIAYEQYF.

The chain couples TRBV2 to TRBJ1-4; D remains ambiguous. CDR3 length: 14 amino acids. In germline, CDR1 is SNHLY, CDR2 FYNNEI. V lost 11 bases to trimming and J lost 2 bases, with 15 bases between them. The CDR3 is CACCRVVTNEKLFF. The CDR3 DNA is TGTGCCTGCTGTCGAGTGGTTACTAATGAAAAACTGTTTTTT.

This chain uses TRBV7-8 with TRBJ1-2, with TRBD1 as a possible D gene (5 bases). Germline-derived CDR1 and CDR2 are SGHVS and FQNEAQ. Trimming shortened V by 5 bases and J by 2 bases, and 15 bases separated the two germline ends. The CDR3 length is 15 residues. CDR3 residues: CASSAGDGGNYGYTF. DNA of the CDR3: TGTGCCAGCAGCGCCGGAGATGGGGGAAACTATGGCTACACCTTC.

This rearrangement joins TRBV19 to TRBJ2-1; TRBD2 matches 10 bases. The CDR3 runs to 15 residues. Trimming cost V 3 bases and J 6 bases; bases outside gene matches: 5. Germline V gives CDR1 LNHDA, CDR2 SQIVND (reference sequence). The CDR3 sequence: CASSIVAGGPNEQFF. The DNA of the CDR3 is TGTGCCAGTAGTATCGTAGCGGGAGGCCCCAATGAGCAGTTCTTC.

This clone was observed a single time. This chain joins TRBV5-1 and TRBJ2-1, with 10 bases matching TRBD1. The germline V gene has CDR1 SGHRS and CDR2 YFSETQ. V shed 2 bases, J shed 5 bases, and the junction held 1 base outside the gene matches. There are 14 residues in the CDR3. The CDR3: CASSLGTGDNEQFF. The CDR3 DNA reads as TGCGCCAGCAGCTTAGGGACAGGGGACAATGAGCAGTTCTTC. The entire variable domain, with the rest obtained from reference TRBV5-1 and TRBJ2-1, is as follows: KAGVTQTPRYLIKTRGQQVTLSCSPISGHRSVSWYQQTPGQGLQFLFEYFSETQRNKGNFPGRFSGRQFSNSRSEMNVSTLELGDSALYLCASSLGTGDNEQFFGPGTRLTVL.

The chain carries TRBV19 and TRBJ1-2; D unclear. The CDR3 is 14 residues long. Deletions cut 6 bases from V and 4 bases from J, with 15 bases between. CDR1 and CDR2 (germline): LNHDA, SQIVND (reference sequence). CDR3 sequence: CASRSDVPLYGYTF. The CDR3 DNA reads TGTGCCAGTAGGTCAGACGTCCCTCTCTATGGCTACACCTTC.

This chain connects TRBV19 to TRBJ1-4; 10 bases are a match to TRBD1. From germline, CDR1 is LNHDA and CDR2 SQIVND (reference sequence). The CDR3 is 14 residues long. V was pared by 9 bases and J by 8 bases, with 9 bases of the junction left unmatched. The CDR3 region is CASTTPGQGEKLFF. In DNA, the CDR3 is TGTGCCAGCACGACTCCGGGACAGGGGGAAAAACTGTTTTTT.

This CDR3 is CASSKAGAGGNQETQYF. The CDR3 DNA is TGCGCCAGCAGTAAGGCGGGAGCGGGGGGTAACCAAGAGACCCAGTACTTC. The chain uses TRBV10-2 and TRBJ2-5; 9 positions agree with TRBD2. The J segment lost 0 bases and the V segment lost 5 bases, leaving 10 bases of the junction unmatched. The CDR3 contains 17 residues. Germline values: CDR1 WSHSY, CDR2 SAAADI.

The chain recombines TRBV14 with TRBJ2-1; 12 nucleotides agree with TRBD2. This CDR3 is 16 amino acids long. The trim removed 0 bases at V and 9 bases at J, leaving 6 bases unmatched. Germline V gene lookup returns CDR1 SGHDN and CDR2 FVKESK. The CDR3 sequence is CASSQERLAGAREQFF. The CDR3 DNA follows: TGTGCCAGCAGCCAAGAGAGACTAGCGGGAGCCCGTGAGCAGTTCTTC.

The rearrangement links TRBV4-3 to TRBJ2-7, with D possibly TRBD2 on 5 matching bases. Germline V gene lookup returns CDR1 LGHNA and CDR2 YSLEER. V lost 0 bases and J lost 3, with 12 bases in between. There are 15 residues in the CDR3. Here the CDR3 reads CASSQDRAGGYEQYF. The CDR3 DNA reads TGCGCCAGCAGCCAAGATCGGGCGGGTGGCTACGAGCAGTACTTC.